These T cell receptor beta chains were read from a single sample in a study of OX40 agonist ivuxolimab in advanced cancers. TCRdb keeps only in-frame clones here, not all; method: immunoSEQ multiplex PCR. Among roughly 40,000 clones listed, approximately 84% were seen once. The material sequenced was CD4+ or CD8+ T cells sorted from blood, taken in a trial of the OX40 agonist ivuxolimab. The receptor source for this set is an adult with an advanced solid tumor such as melanoma, head and neck, liver or kidney cancer. Each CDR3 is given with its conserved first and last residue. The order of the fields is clone size, V gene, J gene, CDR3 protein. Where a row states a size, it is once, few, many or the class of an expanded clone; other rows omit it.

clone_size: NA; v_call: TRBV30; j_call: TRBJ1-1; cdr3_aa: CAWSQGMNTEAFF
clone_size: NA; v_call: TRBV4-1; j_call: TRBJ2-2; cdr3_aa: CASSQDRTSATGELFF
clone_size: NA; v_call: TRBV7-9; j_call: TRBJ2-1; cdr3_aa: CASSSLEGRRHGEQFF
clone_size: once; v_call: TRBV27; j_call: TRBJ1-1; cdr3_aa: CASSLGQGIGTEAFF
clone_size: NA; v_call: TRBV7-8; j_call: TRBJ2-2; cdr3_aa: CASNPEALNTGELFF
clone_size: once; v_call: TRBV27; j_call: TRBJ1-5; cdr3_aa: CASSFLGANQPQHF
clone_size: NA; v_call: TRBV7-9; j_call: TRBJ2-7; cdr3_aa: CASSTDGIYEQYF
clone_size: NA; v_call: TRBV12-5; j_call: TRBJ2-1; cdr3_aa: CASGFVAGADEQFF
clone_size: NA; v_call: TRBV7-9; j_call: TRBJ1-2; cdr3_aa: CASQGQGTYGYTF
clone_size: NA; v_call: TRBV9; j_call: TRBJ2-7; cdr3_aa: CASSGGLAGAYEQYF
clone_size: NA; v_call: TRBV4-2; j_call: TRBJ1-1; cdr3_aa: CASSLRTGANTEAFF
clone_size: once; v_call: TRBV30; j_call: TRBJ1-1; cdr3_aa: CAWDRGDEAFF